This T cell receptor beta chain was observed in a study of monozygotic twins with inflammatory bowel disease. Reprocessing the 5' RACE reads, TCRdb reports a single entry for every CDR3 protein and omits DNA. The data include under 350,000 distinct CDR3 sequences; the top ten clones carry roughly 5.3%. The CDR3 spans 16 residues. The germline V gene encodes CDR1 LGHDT and CDR2 YNNKEL (reference sequence). Material for sequencing was blood. The TCR originated in a human donor with ulcerative colitis or Crohn's disease, or a healthy co-twin of an affected twin (not recorded which). The J gene is TRBJ1-1, the V gene TRBV3-1; without DNA, the TCRdb call of TRBD1 cannot be checked. CDR3: CASSPGQGAFGTEAFF.